Listed below are T cell receptor beta chains from one sample, sequenced in a study of blood T cells in healthy people across ages. TCRdb analysed the 5' RACE reads with MiXCR anew, one entry per CDR3 protein. Of over 300,000 distinct CDR3 sequences listed, over 45% are singletons. Sequencing was done on a sample of blood. Every receptor here comes from a man in his sixties in good health. CDR3s include the opening cysteine and the closing phenylalanine or tryptophan. The order of the fields is V gene, clone size, J gene, CDR3 protein. The listing skips clone size in some rows; elsewhere it reads once, few, many or a size class.

TRBV20-1	.	TRBJ2-5	CSARDGASPGGTQYF
TRBV30	.	TRBJ1-5	CAWSVRGYSNQPQHF
TRBV7-2	.	.	CASSLAGWKETQYF
TRBV10-3	.	TRBJ2-7	CAISPVSSYEQYF
TRBV5-1	.	TRBJ2-1	CASSLVPNSYNEQFF
TRBV4-3	.	TRBJ2-3	CASSSPGPDTQYF
TRBV2	few	TRBJ2-7	CASRVGGSHEQYF
TRBV27	few	TRBJ2-7	CASSLTGQGAHEQYF
TRBV7-2	.	TRBJ2-5	CASSVAGRGETQYF
TRBV27	.	TRBJ2-5	CASSPRQASEETQYF
TRBV14	.	TRBJ1-1	CASSRQHNTEAFF
TRBV12-3/TRBV12-4	.	TRBJ2-1	CASSLGGQGRNEQFF
TRBV6-5	.	TRBJ1-1	CASSYRTFSTEAFF
TRBV28	.	TRBJ2-7	CASSTQGVYEQYF